The 3 T cell receptor beta chains in this list originate from one sample, sequenced in a study of cytomegalovirus exposure and HLA in healthy donors. A multiplex PCR was run with 60 Vbeta primers and 13 Jbeta primers. Using immunoSEQ multiplex PCR, the repertoire was profiled, and TCRdb retains in-frame clones only, with some absent. Among 160,000 or so clones listed, roughly 84% were seen once. Input material: PBMCs. These receptors all come from a woman between 18 and 29 years old in good health and CMV-seronegative.

This chain uses TRBV7-2 with TRBJ2-1; TRBD1 matches at 7 bases. V dropped 5 bases and J dropped 3; count of bases not matched to a gene: 10. Germline CDR1 SGHTA, CDR2 FQGNSA. The CDR3 sequence is 16 residues long. Written as DNA, the CDR3 is TGTGCCAGCAGCCCAATTCCGGGACAGAGCTACAATGAGCAGTTCTTC. It codes for CASSPIPGQSYNEQFF.

The chain links TRBV19 to TRBJ1-2; a weak D match, TRBD1 (6 bases). The CDR3 is made up of 13 amino acids. Trimming pared 5 bases from V and 4 bases from J, leaving 11 bases between. CDR1 and CDR2 (germline): LNHDA, SQIVND (reference sequence). The CDR3 reads CASSQGFGYGYTF. DNA for the CDR3: TGTGCCAGTAGTCAGGGGTTTGGCTATGGCTACACCTTC. The full variable domain, with the rest looked up from reference TRBV19 and TRBJ1-2, is DGGITQSPKYLFRKEGQNVTLSCEQNLNHDAMYWYRQDPGQGLRLIYYSQIVNDFQKGDIAEGYSVSREKKESFPLTVTSAQKNPTAFYLCASSQGFGYGYTFGSGTRLTVV.

V is TRBV6-4 and J is TRBJ2-4; D is possibly TRBD2 (7 bases). The germline gives CDR1 MRHNA, CDR2 SNTAGT. This CDR3 spans 13 amino acids. V lost 6 bases and J 8 bases, leaving 14 bases between the germline ends. DNA for the CDR3: TGTGCCAGCAGCCGGGACACTAGCGACATTCAGTACTTC. This encodes CASSRDTSDIQYF.